The 21 T cell receptor beta chains listed next were all sequenced from one sample in a study of identical twins. MiXCR was run by TCRdb on the 5' RACE reads, yielding one entry per CDR3 protein. Of about 570,000 distinct CDR3 sequences in the sample, 9.6% were seen once. The data were also submitted as part of a second study, on yellow fever vaccine responses in identical twins.

What was sequenced was PBMCs. The receptors here all came from a woman between 18 and 30 years old in good health.

The chain couples TRBV15 to TRBJ2-7, with 7 bases that match TRBD1. This CDR3 region has 15 residues. Germline assignment: CDR1 LNHNV and CDR2 YYDKDF (reference sequence). J was trimmed by 2 bases and V by 5 bases; bases with no gene match: 9. The CDR3 reads CATSDSGTATYEQYF. The CDR3 DNA reads TGTGCCACCAGCGACTCCGGGACAGCGACCTACGAGCAGTACTTC.

Many counts were recorded for this clonotype. The chain employs TRBV10-3 and TRBJ2-3; D is undetermined. Germline CDR1 ENHRY, CDR2 SYGVKD. Trimming removed 6 bases from V and 2 bases from J, with 21 bases in between. The CDR3 spans 17 residues. CDR3 protein: CAISLRPESGATDTQYF. The CDR3 nucleotides read TGTGCCATCAGCCTTCGTCCGGAGTCAGGAGCCACAGATACGCAGTATTTT.

This clonotype has ten or more counts. The V gene is TRBV12-3 or TRBV12-4, the J gene TRBJ2-7; 7 nucleotides agree with TRBD1. V shed 6 bases, J shed 10 bases, and the junction held 12 bases outside the gene matches. There are 13 residues in the CDR3. The CDR3 loop reads CASSRDSWMEQYF. Here the CDR3 DNA reads TGTGCCAGCAGCCGGGACAGTTGGATGGAACAGTACTTC.

Written as DNA, the CDR3 is TGCAGTGCCGCGGATGGGAACACCGGGGAGCTGTTTTTT. It yields the protein CSAADGNTGELFF. J is TRBJ2-2 and V is TRBV20-1; D unclear. In germline, CDR1 is DFQATT, CDR2 SNEGSKA (reference sequence). Between the trimmed V and J ends, which lost 6 bases and 1 base, there was a span of 9 bases. This CDR3 spans 13 amino acids.

The chain joins TRBV27 to TRBJ2-5; D tentatively fits TRBD1 or TRBD2 (5 bases each). Germline CDR1 and CDR2: MNHEY and SMNVEV (reference sequence). With 8 bases removed from V and 5 bases from J, the gap between germline ends came to 18 bases. CDR3 length: 14 amino acids. CDR3 amino acids: CASGPGPGVETQYF. The CDR3 nucleotides read TGTGCCAGCGGACCGGGACCCGGAGTGGAGACCCAGTACTTC.

This clonotype was picked up many times. The chain couples TRBV10-3 to TRBJ2-7, with TRBD1 matching over 8 bases. V was clipped by 6 bases and J by 6 bases; unmatched bases: 7. Germline CDR1 and CDR2: ENHRY and SYGVKD. The CDR3 contains 13 residues. The CDR3 protein is CAIRTGTGGEQYF. For the CDR3, the DNA is TGTGCCATCAGGACCGGGACAGGTGGCGAGCAGTACTTC.

The gene calls are TRBV20-1 and TRBJ2-1; the D is unclear. CDR1 DFQATT and CDR2 SNEGSKA come from the germline V gene (reference sequence). V gave up 3 bases and J gave up 6 bases, with 18 bases separating them. CDR3 length: 15 amino acids. For the CDR3, the DNA is TGCAGTGCTAGGGGCGGATTTGGGTCGCGCAATGAGCAGTTCTTC. It yields the protein CSARGGFGSRNEQFF.

This clonotype occurred a few times. This chain links TRBV7-6 with TRBJ2-2; D could derive from TRBD1 or TRBD2 (5 bases each). Germline CDR1 is SGHVS and CDR2 is FNYEAQ. The CDR3 consists of 18 residues. V was pared by 3 bases and J by 0 bases, with 17 bases between. CDR3: CASSLGPGIGANTGELFF. The CDR3 coding sequence is TGTGCCAGCAGCTTGGGACCGGGGATAGGGGCGAACACCGGGGAGCTGTTTTTT.

In nucleotides, the CDR3 is TGTGCCAGCAGCCCCGACGGGGGGGGGTACAATGAGCAGTTCTTC. Amino acids: CASSPDGGGYNEQFF. J is TRBJ2-1 and V is TRBV3-1; 8 nucleotides agree with TRBD2. Germline CDR1 LGHDT, CDR2 YNNKEL (reference sequence). The CDR3 contains 15 residues. V trimming: 4 bases; J trimming: 4 bases; junction bases outside the gene matches: 6.

This clonotype was seen a handful of times. This chain uses TRBV3-1 with TRBJ2-5; 14 bases map to TRBD2. Germline V gene sequence: CDR1 LGHDT, CDR2 YNNKEL (reference sequence). V lost 2 bases and J lost 4; bases outside the gene matches: 3. The CDR3 spans 16 residues. In DNA form, the CDR3 reads TGTGCCAGCAGCCAACGACTAGCGGGGGGGGCAGAGACCCAGTACTTC. Its protein product is CASSQRLAGGAETQYF.

The chain couples TRBV7-2 to TRBJ2-3, with 9 positions matching TRBD2. With V trimmed by 0 bases and J by 1 base, 2 bases remained unmatched. This CDR3 comprises 16 residues. Germline values: CDR1 SGHTA, CDR2 FQGNSA. CDR3 sequence (DNA): TGTGCCAGCAGCTTAGCGATAGCGGGGGGCACAGATACGCAGTATTTT. As protein: CASSLAIAGGTDTQYF.

Only a few counts were recorded for this clonotype. The V and J genes are TRBV20-1 and TRBJ2-7; D tentatively reads TRBD1 or TRBD2 (5 bases each). The CDR3 is 13 residues long. Between the trimmed V and J ends, which lost 2 bases and 0 bases, there was a span of 8 bases. Per the germline V gene, CDR1 is DFQATT and CDR2 is SNEGSKA (reference sequence). CDR3 sequence (DNA): TGCAGTGCTAGAAGGGACGGCTCCTACGAGCAGTACTTC. Protein: CSARRDGSYEQYF.

This clonotype was observed many times. This chain joins TRBV2 and TRBJ2-7; D gene ambiguous. There are 14 residues in the CDR3. Trimming pared 0 bases from V and 0 bases from J, leaving 6 bases between. Germline CDR1 and CDR2: SNHLY and FYNNEI. DNA of the CDR3: TGTGCCAGCAGTGAAGCGAAGTACTCCTACGAGCAGTACTTC. Translated: CASSEAKYSYEQYF.

The rearrangement links TRBV20-1 to TRBJ2-4; a weak D match, TRBD1 (6 bases). Trimming stripped 0 bases from V and 0 bases from J, with 15 bases between. Germline CDR1 reads DFQATT; CDR2 reads SNEGSKA (reference sequence). The CDR3 sequence is 17 residues long. In nucleotides, the CDR3 is TGCAGTGCTAGAGATCAGGACAGCTCACTAGCCAAAAACATTCAGTACTTC. It specifies CSARDQDSSLAKNIQYF.

V and J are TRBV20-1 and TRBJ1-3; D gene unclear. The CDR3 totals 12 residues. CDR1 is DFQATT, CDR2 SNEGSKA, per germline (reference sequence). V shed 4 bases and J shed 4 bases, with 8 bases lying between them. The CDR3 spells CSANIGGNTIYF. The CDR3 DNA sequence: TGCAGTGCTAACATCGGGGGAAACACCATATATTTT.

The V call is TRBV6-5, the J call TRBJ2-1; TRBD2 agrees at 8 bases. Per the germline V gene, CDR1 is MNHEY and CDR2 is SVGAGI. This CDR3 comprises 15 residues. Trimming cost V 2 bases and J 9 bases; bases outside gene matches: 9. The CDR3: CASSYDGRAVAEQFF. For the CDR3, the DNA is TGTGCCAGCAGTTACGACGGGAGGGCCGTTGCTGAGCAGTTCTTC.

In its sample, this clonotype was seen a few times. The chain employs TRBV3-1 and TRBJ2-2; 8 bases are shared with TRBD2. Germline trimming cut 4 bases from V and 3 bases from J; bases unmatched to any gene: 7. The CDR3 totals 16 residues. Germline lookup yields CDR1 LGHDT and CDR2 YNNKEL (reference sequence). The CDR3 region has the DNA TGTGCCAGCAGCCTGCTGGGACTAGGTGACACCGGGGAGCTGTTTTTT. Amino acid sequence: CASSLLGLGDTGELFF. Full variable domain (remainder filled in from reference TRBV3-1 and TRBJ2-2): DTAVSQTPKYLVTQMGNDKSIKCEQNLGHDTMYWYKQDSKKFLKIMFSYNNKELIINETVPNRFSPKSPDKAHLNLHINSLELGDSAVYFCASSLLGLGDTGELFFGEGSRLTVL.

The chain is built from TRBV19 and TRBJ2-7; 8 bases line up with TRBD2. The CDR3 spans 16 residues. Germline values: CDR1 LNHDA, CDR2 SQIVND (reference sequence). V shed 6 bases, J shed 1 base, and the junction held 11 bases outside the gene matches. The CDR3 loop is CASSNRAVAGSYEQYF. CDR3 nucleotide sequence: TGTGCCAGTAGCAACCGGGCGGTAGCGGGATCCTACGAGCAGTACTTC.

This clonotype was detected only a few times. The chain carries TRBV9 and TRBJ2-2; D is ambiguous. The CDR3 is made up of 14 amino acids. V lost 1 base, J lost 2 bases, and 6 bases lay in between. Germline CDR1 and CDR2: SGDLS and YYNGEE. CDR3 nucleotide sequence: TGTGCCAGCAGCGTACGACAAAACACCGGGGAGCTGTTTTTT. This translates into CASSVRQNTGELFF.

J is TRBJ2-1 and V is TRBV7-9, with a weak D call TRBD2 (6 bases). The germline V gene has CDR1 SEHNR and CDR2 FQNEAQ (reference sequence). This CDR3 spans 17 amino acids. The ends were cut back, 5 bases at V and 4 bases at J, with 21 bases in the middle. CDR3 coding DNA: TGTGCCAGCAGCGAACGGGGGTTCGCGGAGCCGTACAATGAGCAGTTCTTC. Amino acid sequence: CASSERGFAEPYNEQFF. Based on the CDR3 plus reference TRBV7-9 and TRBJ2-1, the full variable domain is DTGVSQNPRHKITKRGQNVTFRCDPISEHNRLYWYRQTLGQGPEFLTYFQNEAQLEKSRLLSDRFSAERPKGSFSTLEIQRTEQGDSAMYLCASSERGFAEPYNEQFFGPGTRLTVL.

V and J are TRBV29-1 and TRBJ1-2; a possible D gene is TRBD1 (5 bases). Germline-derived CDR1 and CDR2 are SQVTM and ANQGSEA. The germline V and J ends were trimmed by 7 bases and 1 base, with 16 bases remaining between them. The CDR3 has 14 amino acids. The CDR3 loop reads CSGGGAGYNYGYTF. The CDR3 DNA is TGCAGCGGGGGTGGGGCAGGGTATAACTATGGCTACACCTTC.